This entry lists 13 T cell receptor beta chains sequenced from one sample in a study of T-cell memory formation after mild COVID-19. One entry per CDR3 protein, called by TCRdb with MiXCR from the 5' RACE reads. This table holds more than 250,000 distinct CDR3 sequences, 15% to 20% found once. Sequenced: PBMCs or a T cell subset sorted from them (not recorded which). All receptors derive from a man aged 18 to 30 who had mild COVID-19 (a few samples of this study predate the infection). Cell type and time point are not known.

This clonotype was detected ten times or more. The V call is TRBV7-2, the J call TRBJ2-5, with D unclear. Germline values: CDR1 SGHTA, CDR2 FQGNSA. The CDR3 consists of 13 residues. V lost 5 bases and J lost 3, with 10 bases in between. CDR3 protein: CASSPESEETQYF. Written as DNA, the CDR3 is TGTGCCAGCAGCCCGGAGAGCGAAGAGACCCAGTACTTC.

The J gene is TRBJ2-1, the V gene TRBV7-2, with a tentative D call TRBD2 (5 bases). Between the trimmed V and J ends, which lost 3 bases and 5 bases, there was a span of 11 bases. Germline assignment: CDR1 SGHTA and CDR2 FQGNSA. The CDR3 totals 14 residues. The CDR3 nucleotides read TGTGCCAGCAGCTTCGGACTTCTAAACAATGAGCAGTTCTTC. Amino acid sequence: CASSFGLLNNEQFF. Looking up the rest from reference TRBV7-2 and TRBJ2-1 gives the full variable domain: GAGVSQSPSNKVTEKGKDVELRCDPISGHTALYWYRQSLGQGLEFLIYFQGNSAPDKSGLPSDRFSAERTGGSVSTLTIQRTQQEDSAVYLCASSFGLLNNEQFFGPGTRLTVL.

The chain has TRBV11-2 and TRBJ2-1; D gene ambiguous. This CDR3 is built from 14 residues. V lost 6 bases and J 5 bases, leaving 14 bases between the germline ends. The germline V gene has CDR1 SGHAT and CDR2 FQNNGV. CDR3 coding DNA: TGTGCCAGCAGAGTTCCAAGGAGAGACAATGAGCAGTTCTTC. Its protein is CASRVPRRDNEQFF. Full variable domain (remainder filled in from reference TRBV11-2 and TRBJ2-1): EAGVAQSPRYKIIEKRQSVAFWCNPISGHATLYWYQQILGQGPKLLIQFQNNGVVDDSQLPKDRFSAERLKGVDSTLKIQPAKLEDSAVYLCASRVPRRDNEQFFGPGTRLTVL.

This clonotype was detected a few times. The CDR3 sequence is CASSQVGSQETQYF. The CDR3 bases are TGCGCCAGCAGCCAAGTAGGCAGCCAAGAGACCCAGTACTTC. The chain links TRBV4-1 to TRBJ2-5; D is uncertain. The length of the CDR3 is 14 residues. Germline CDR1 reads MGHRA; CDR2 reads YSYEKL. V lost 1 base, J lost 1 base, and 7 bases lay in between.

There are a few counts of this clonotype. This CDR3 reads CATSRDRSPRGYTF. Here the CDR3 DNA reads TGTGCCACCAGCAGAGATCGATCCCCCCGCGGCTACACCTTC. The chain links TRBV15 to TRBJ1-2; no clear D gene. The CDR3 covers 14 residues. Germline CDR1 is LNHNV and CDR2 is YYDKDF (reference sequence). V was clipped by 0 bases and J by 8 bases, with 13 bases between them.

This clonotype was detected ten times or more. The chain carries TRBV7-2 and TRBJ2-7; no firm D call. Germline CDR1 and CDR2: SGHTA and FQGNSA. Trimming took off 3 bases at V and 2 bases at J, with 5 bases between the two ends. The CDR3 extends over 12 amino acids. CDR3 sequence (DNA): TGTGCCAGCAGCTTCCATCCCTACGAGCAGTACTTC. Translated, it gives CASSFHPYEQYF.

V is TRBV5-1 and J is TRBJ1-4; 8 bases are shared with TRBD1. Germline V gene sequence: CDR1 SGHRS, CDR2 YFSETQ. V was clipped by 4 bases and J by 8 bases; unmatched bases: 7. The CDR3 contains 14 residues. In DNA form, the CDR3 reads TGCGCCAGCAGCCTCCGGGACAGGACCGAAAAACTGTTTTTT. It specifies CASSLRDRTEKLFF.

This clonotype was observed at least ten times. V usage is TRBV5-1 and J usage is TRBJ2-3, with 13 bases aligning to TRBD2. Trimming removed 4 bases from V and 6 bases from J; junction bases left unmatched: 5. Germline values: CDR1 SGHRS, CDR2 YFSETQ. The CDR3 extends over 15 amino acids. The CDR3 reads CASSTQTSGGDTQYF. As DNA, the CDR3 is TGCGCCAGCAGCACTCAGACTAGCGGGGGGGATACGCAGTATTTT.

This clonotype was observed a few times. This chain joins TRBV20-1 and TRBJ1-5; D is ambiguous. CDR3 size: 17 residues. The V gene lost 0 bases and the J gene lost 2 bases, with 17 bases spanning the gap. CDR1 is DFQATT and CDR2 is SNEGSKA in the germline V gene (reference sequence). CDR3 residues: CSARDQDLRERNQPQHF. In nucleotides, the CDR3 is TGCAGTGCTAGAGATCAAGACTTACGAGAGCGCAATCAGCCCCAGCATTTT.

This clonotype was observed at least ten times. The V gene is TRBV7-9, the J gene TRBJ1-2, with TRBD1 matching 7 bases. The J segment lost 8 bases and the V segment lost 7 bases, leaving 7 bases of the junction unmatched. This CDR3 comprises 12 residues. The germline gives CDR1 SEHNR, CDR2 FQNEAQ (reference sequence). The CDR3 coding sequence is TGTGCCAGCATGACAGGGCCCATGGGCTACACCTTC. Amino acids: CASMTGPMGYTF.

This clonotype came up many times. The J gene is TRBJ2-5, the V gene TRBV12-3 or TRBV12-4; 7 bases match TRBD2. This CDR3 spans 13 amino acids. Trimming removed 7 bases from V and 4 bases from J; junction bases left unmatched: 6. The CDR3 is CASTPGGGETQYF. The CDR3, as DNA: TGTGCCAGCACCCCGGGCGGGGGAGAGACCCAGTACTTC.

This clonotype appeared a few times. The CDR3 reads CASSLGGSWTQPQHF. The CDR3 bases are TGTGCCAGCAGCTTGGGGGGATCGTGGACTCAGCCCCAGCATTTT. The chain is built from TRBV5-6 and TRBJ1-5; D is unresolved. The V gene lost 0 bases and the J gene lost 6 bases, with 13 bases spanning the gap. CDR1 SGHDT and CDR2 YYEEEE come from the germline V gene. The CDR3 consists of 15 residues.

In its sample, this clonotype was seen a few times. This chain uses TRBV15 with TRBJ2-5; D is perhaps TRBD2 (5 bases). The V and J ends lost 8 bases and 0 bases respectively, with 10 bases between them. Germline V CDR1 and CDR2: LNHNV, YYDKDF (reference sequence). The CDR3 totals 13 residues. As DNA, the CDR3 is TGTGCCACCGCCAAGAGGGACCAAGAGACCCAGTACTTC. Its translation: CATAKRDQETQYF.